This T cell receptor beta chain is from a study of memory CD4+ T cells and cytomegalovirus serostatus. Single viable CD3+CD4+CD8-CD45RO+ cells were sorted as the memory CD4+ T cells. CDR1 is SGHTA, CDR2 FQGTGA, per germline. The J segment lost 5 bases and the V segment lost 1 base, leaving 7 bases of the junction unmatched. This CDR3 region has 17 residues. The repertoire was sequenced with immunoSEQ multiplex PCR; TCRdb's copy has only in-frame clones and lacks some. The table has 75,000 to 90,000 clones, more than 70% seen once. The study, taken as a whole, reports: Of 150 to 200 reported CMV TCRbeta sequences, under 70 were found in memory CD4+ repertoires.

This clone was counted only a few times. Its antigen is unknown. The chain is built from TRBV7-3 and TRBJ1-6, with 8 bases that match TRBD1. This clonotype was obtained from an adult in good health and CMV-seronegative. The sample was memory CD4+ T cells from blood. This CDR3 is CASSLNGQGADNSPLHF. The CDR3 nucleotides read TGTGCCAGCAGCTTAAACGGTCAGGGGGCGGATAATTCACCCCTCCACTTT.